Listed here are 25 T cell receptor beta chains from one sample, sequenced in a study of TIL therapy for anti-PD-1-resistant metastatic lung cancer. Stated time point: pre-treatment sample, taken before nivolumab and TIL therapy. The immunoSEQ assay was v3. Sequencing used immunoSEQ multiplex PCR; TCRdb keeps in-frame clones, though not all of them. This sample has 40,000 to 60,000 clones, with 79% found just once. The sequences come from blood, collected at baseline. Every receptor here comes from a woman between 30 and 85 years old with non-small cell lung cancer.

The CDR3 sequence is CASSLDLAPEHQPQHF. The CDR3 DNA follows: TGTGCCAGCAGCTTAGATCTGGCCCCGGAACATCAGCCCCAGCATTTT. The chain employs TRBV7-9 and TRBJ1-5; D unclear. Germline lookup yields CDR1 SEHNR and CDR2 FQNEAQ (reference sequence). The CDR3 totals 16 residues. V dropped 1 base and J dropped 5 bases, with 15 bases sitting between them.

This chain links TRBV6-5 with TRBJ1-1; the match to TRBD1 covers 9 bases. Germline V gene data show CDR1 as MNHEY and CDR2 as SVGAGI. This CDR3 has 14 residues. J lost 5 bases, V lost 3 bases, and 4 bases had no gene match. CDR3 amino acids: CASSYKTGGTEAFF. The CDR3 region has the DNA TGTGCCAGCAGTTATAAGACAGGGGGGACTGAAGCTTTCTTT.

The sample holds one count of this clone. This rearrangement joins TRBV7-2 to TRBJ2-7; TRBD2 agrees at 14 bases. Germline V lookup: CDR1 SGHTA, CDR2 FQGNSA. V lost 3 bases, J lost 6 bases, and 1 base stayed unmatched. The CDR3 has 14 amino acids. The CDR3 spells CASSLGLAGVEQYF. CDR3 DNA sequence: TGTGCCAGCAGCTTGGGACTAGCGGGAGTCGAGCAGTACTTC.

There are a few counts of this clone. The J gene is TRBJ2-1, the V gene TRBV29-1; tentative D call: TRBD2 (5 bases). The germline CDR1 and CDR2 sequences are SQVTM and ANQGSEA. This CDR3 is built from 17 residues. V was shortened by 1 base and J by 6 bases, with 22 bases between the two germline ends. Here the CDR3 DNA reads TGCAGCGTTGAAGCCCGGAGATCCCGGGATATTTCCAATGAGCAGTTCTTC. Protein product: CSVEARRSRDISNEQFF.

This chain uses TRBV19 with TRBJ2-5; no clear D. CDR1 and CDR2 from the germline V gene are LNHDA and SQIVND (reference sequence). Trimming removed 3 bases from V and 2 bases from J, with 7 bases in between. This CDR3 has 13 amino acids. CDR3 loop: CASSMRLQETQYF. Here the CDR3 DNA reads TGTGCCAGTAGTATGAGGCTTCAAGAGACCCAGTACTTC.

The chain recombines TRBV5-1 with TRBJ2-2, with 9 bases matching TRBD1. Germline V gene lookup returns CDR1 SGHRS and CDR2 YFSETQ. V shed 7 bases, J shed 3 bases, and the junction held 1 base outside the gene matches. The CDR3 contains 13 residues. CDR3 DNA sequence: TGCGCCAGCGACAGGGGGGACACCGGGGAGCTGTTTTTT. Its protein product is CASDRGDTGELFF.

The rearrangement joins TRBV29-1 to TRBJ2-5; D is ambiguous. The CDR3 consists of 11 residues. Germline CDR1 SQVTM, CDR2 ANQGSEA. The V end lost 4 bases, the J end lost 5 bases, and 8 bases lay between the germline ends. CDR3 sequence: CSVGWAETQYF. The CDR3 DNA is TGCAGCGTTGGGTGGGCTGAGACCCAGTACTTC.

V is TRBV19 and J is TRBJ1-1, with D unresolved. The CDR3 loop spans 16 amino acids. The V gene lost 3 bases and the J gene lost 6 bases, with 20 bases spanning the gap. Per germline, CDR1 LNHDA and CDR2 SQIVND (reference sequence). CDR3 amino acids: CASSIFLGGLAAEAFF. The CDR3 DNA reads TGTGCCAGTAGTATCTTCCTTGGAGGGCTCGCAGCTGAAGCTTTCTTT.

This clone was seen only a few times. This CDR3 reads CASSYREEAFF. DNA of the CDR3: TGTGCCAGCAGTTACCGGGAAGAAGCTTTCTTT. The rearrangement links TRBV6-5 to TRBJ1-1; D is unclear. This CDR3 spans 11 amino acids. V lost 2 bases and J lost 8, with 6 bases in between. The germline V gene has CDR1 MNHEY and CDR2 SVGAGI.

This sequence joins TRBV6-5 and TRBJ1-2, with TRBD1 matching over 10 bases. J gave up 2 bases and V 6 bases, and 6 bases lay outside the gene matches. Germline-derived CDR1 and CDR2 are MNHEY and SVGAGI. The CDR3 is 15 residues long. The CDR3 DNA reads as TGTGCCAGCAGCCGGGGACAGGGGTTAAACTATGGCTACACCTTC. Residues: CASSRGQGLNYGYTF.

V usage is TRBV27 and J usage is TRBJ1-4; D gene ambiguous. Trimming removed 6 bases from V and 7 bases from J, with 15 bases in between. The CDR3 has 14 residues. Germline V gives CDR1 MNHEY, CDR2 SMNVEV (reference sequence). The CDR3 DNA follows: TGTGCCAGCAGGCTTGGAGGGCTCGGTGAAAAACTGTTTTTT. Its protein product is CASRLGGLGEKLFF.

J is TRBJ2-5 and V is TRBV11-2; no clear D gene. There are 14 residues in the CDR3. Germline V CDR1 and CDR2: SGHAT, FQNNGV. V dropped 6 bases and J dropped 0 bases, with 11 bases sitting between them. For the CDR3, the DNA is TGTGCCAGCAGAGCCCGCTGGGACCAAGAGACCCAGTACTTC. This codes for CASRARWDQETQYF.

CDR3: CASSQEGTGGVSEAFF. CDR3 sequence (DNA): TGCGCCAGCAGCCAAGAGGGGACAGGGGGCGTATCTGAAGCTTTCTTT. The V and J genes are TRBV4-1 and TRBJ1-1, with 12 bases identical to TRBD1. Germline-derived CDR1 and CDR2 are MGHRA and YSYEKL. This CDR3 comprises 16 residues. Trimming at V came to 0 bases and at J to 6 bases, leaving 5 bases not matched to a gene.

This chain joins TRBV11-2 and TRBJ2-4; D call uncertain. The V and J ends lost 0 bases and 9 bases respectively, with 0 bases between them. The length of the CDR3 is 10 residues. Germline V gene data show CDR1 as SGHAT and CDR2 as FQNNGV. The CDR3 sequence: CASSLDIQYF. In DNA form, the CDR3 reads TGTGCCAGCAGCTTAGACATTCAGTACTTC. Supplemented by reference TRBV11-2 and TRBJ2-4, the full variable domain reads EAGVAQSPRYKIIEKRQSVAFWCNPISGHATLYWYQQILGQGPKLLIQFQNNGVVDDSQLPKDRFSAERLKGVDSTLKIQPAKLEDSAVYLCASSLDIQYFGAGTRLSVL.

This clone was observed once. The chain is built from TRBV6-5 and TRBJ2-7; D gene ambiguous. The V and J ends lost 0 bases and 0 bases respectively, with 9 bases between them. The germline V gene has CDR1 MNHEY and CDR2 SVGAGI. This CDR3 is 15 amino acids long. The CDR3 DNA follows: TGTGCCAGCAGTTACTCCGGACGGAGCTCCTACGAGCAGTACTTC. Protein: CASSYSGRSSYEQYF.

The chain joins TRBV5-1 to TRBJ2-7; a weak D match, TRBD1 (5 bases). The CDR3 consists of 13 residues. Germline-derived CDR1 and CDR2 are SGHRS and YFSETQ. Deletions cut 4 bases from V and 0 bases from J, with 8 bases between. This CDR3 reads CASSKDSSYEQYF. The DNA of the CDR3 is TGCGCCAGCAGCAAAGACAGCTCCTACGAGCAGTACTTC.

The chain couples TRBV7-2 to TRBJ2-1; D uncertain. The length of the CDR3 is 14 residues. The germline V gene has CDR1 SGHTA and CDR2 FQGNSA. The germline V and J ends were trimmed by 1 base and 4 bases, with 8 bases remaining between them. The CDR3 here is CASSLGTEYNEQFF. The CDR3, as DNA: TGTGCCAGCAGCTTAGGGACGGAGTACAATGAGCAGTTCTTC.

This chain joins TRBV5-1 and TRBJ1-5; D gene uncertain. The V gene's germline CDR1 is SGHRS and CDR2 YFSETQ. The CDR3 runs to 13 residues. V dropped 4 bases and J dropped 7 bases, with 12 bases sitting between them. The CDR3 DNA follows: TGCGCCAGCAGCCCAGACTGGAGACAGCCCCAGCATTTT. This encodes CASSPDWRQPQHF.

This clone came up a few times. This CDR3 reads CASSFGNQPQHF. The CDR3 DNA sequence: TGTGCCAGCAGCTTTGGAAATCAGCCCCAGCATTTT. The chain joins TRBV7-9 to TRBJ1-5, with D unresolved. The CDR3 loop spans 12 amino acids. CDR1 and CDR2 (germline): SEHNR, FQNEAQ (reference sequence). With 3 bases removed from V and 4 bases from J, the gap between germline ends came to 4 bases.

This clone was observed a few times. For the CDR3, the DNA is TGCGCCAGCAGCCAAGAAAGTGGTTGGAGGGAGCTGTTTTTT. This encodes CASSQESGWRELFF. This chain connects TRBV4-1 to TRBJ2-2; D remains unclear. V lost 0 bases and J lost 9, with 11 bases in between. The germline V gene has CDR1 MGHRA and CDR2 YSYEKL. The CDR3 has 14 residues.

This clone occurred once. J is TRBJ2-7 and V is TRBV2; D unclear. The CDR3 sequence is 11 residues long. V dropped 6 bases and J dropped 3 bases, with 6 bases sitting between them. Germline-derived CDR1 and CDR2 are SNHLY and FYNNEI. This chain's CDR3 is CASRLHYEQYF. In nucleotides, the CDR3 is TGTGCCAGCAGACTGCACTACGAGCAGTACTTC.

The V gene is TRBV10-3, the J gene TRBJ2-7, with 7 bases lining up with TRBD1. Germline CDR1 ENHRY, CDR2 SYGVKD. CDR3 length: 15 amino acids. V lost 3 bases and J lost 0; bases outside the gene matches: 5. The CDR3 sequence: CAISDRGGRSYEQYF. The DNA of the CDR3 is TGTGCCATCAGTGATCGAGGGGGCCGCTCCTACGAGCAGTACTTC.

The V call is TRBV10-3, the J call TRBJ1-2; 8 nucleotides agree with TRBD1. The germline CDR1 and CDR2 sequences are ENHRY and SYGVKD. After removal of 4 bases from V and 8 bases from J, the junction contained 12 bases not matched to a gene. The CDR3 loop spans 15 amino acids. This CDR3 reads CAISVVDRVILGYTF. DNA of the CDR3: TGTGCCATCAGTGTGGTGGACAGGGTGATTCTAGGCTACACCTTC.

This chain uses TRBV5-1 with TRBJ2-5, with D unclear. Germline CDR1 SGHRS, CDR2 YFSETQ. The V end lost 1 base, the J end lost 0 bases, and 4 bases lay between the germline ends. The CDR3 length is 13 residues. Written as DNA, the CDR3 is TGCGCCAGCAGCTTGACTAACCAAGAGACCCAGTACTTC. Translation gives CASSLTNQETQYF.

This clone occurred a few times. CDR3 amino acids: CASSLAGSYNEQFF. In DNA form, the CDR3 reads TGTGCCAGCAGCCTTGCAGGGTCCTACAATGAGCAGTTCTTC. The chain carries TRBV7-9 and TRBJ2-1, with D possibly being TRBD1 (5 bases). The CDR3 is 14 residues long. CDR1 is SEHNR, CDR2 FQNEAQ, per germline (reference sequence). Trimming removed 5 bases from V and 1 base from J, with 9 bases in between.